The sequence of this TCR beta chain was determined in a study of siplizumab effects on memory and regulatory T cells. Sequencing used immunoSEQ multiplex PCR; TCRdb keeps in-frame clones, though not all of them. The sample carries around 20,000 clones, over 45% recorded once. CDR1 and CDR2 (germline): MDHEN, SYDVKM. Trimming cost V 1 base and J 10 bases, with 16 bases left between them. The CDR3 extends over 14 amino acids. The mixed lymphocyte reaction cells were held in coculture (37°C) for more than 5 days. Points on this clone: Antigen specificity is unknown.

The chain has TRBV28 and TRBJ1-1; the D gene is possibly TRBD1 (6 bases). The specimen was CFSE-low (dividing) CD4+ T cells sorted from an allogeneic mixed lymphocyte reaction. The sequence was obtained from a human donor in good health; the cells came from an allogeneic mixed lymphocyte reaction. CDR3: CASSLSPPAGVAFF. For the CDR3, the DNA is TGTGCCAGCAGTTTATCTCCCCCCGCAGGGGTAGCTTTCTTT.